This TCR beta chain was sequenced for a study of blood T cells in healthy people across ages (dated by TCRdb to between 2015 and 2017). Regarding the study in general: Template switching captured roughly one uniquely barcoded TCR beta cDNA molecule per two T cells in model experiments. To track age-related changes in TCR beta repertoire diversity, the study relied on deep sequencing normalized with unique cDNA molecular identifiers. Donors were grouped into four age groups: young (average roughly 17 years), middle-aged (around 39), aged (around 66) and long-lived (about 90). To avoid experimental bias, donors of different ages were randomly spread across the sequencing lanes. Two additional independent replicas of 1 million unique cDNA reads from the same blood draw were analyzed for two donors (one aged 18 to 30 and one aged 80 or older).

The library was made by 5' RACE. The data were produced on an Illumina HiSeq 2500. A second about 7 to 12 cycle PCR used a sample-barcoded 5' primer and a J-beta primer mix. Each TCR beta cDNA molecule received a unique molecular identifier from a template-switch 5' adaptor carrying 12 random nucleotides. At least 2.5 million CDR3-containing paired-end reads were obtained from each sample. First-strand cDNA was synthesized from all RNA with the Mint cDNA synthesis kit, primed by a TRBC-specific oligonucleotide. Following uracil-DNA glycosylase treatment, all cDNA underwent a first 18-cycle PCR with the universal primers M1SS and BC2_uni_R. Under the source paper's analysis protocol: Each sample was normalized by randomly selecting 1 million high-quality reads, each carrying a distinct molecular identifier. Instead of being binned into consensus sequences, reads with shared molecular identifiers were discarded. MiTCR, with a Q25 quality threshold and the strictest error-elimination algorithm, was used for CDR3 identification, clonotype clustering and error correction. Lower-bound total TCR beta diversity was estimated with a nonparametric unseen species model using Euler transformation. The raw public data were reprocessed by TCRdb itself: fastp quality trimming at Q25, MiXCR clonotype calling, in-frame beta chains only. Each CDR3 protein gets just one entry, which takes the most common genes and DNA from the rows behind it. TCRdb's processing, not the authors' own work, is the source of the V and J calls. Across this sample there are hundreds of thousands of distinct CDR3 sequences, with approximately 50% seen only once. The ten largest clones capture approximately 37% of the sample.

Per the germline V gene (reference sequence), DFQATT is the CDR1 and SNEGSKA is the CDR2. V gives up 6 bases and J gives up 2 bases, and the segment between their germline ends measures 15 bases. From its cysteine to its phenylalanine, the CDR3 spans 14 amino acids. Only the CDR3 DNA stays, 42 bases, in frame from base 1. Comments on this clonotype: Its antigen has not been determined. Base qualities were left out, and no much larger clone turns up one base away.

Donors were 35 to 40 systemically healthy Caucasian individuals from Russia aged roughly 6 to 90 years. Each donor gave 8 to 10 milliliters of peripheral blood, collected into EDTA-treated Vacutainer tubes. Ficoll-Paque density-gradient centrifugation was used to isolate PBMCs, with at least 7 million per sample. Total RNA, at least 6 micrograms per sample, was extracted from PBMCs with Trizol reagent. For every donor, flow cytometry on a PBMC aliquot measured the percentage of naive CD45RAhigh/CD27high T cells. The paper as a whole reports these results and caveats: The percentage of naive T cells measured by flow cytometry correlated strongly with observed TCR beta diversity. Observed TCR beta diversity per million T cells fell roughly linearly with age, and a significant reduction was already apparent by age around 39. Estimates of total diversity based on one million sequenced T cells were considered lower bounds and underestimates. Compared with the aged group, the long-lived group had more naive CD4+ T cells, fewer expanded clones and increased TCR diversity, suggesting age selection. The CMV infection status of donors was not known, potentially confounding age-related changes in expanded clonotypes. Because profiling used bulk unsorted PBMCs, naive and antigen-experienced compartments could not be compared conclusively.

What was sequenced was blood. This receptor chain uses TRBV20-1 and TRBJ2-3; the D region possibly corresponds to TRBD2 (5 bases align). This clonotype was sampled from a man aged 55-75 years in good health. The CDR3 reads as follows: CSAARGVVTDTQYF. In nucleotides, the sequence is TGCAGTGCCGCCCGGGGAGTGGTCACAGATACGCAGTATTTT.